The 8 T cell receptor beta chains given below trace back to one sample, sequenced in a study of memory CD8 T cells in hepatitis C reinfection. Only in-frame clones appear in the TCRdb table, and some are missing; sequencing was by immunoSEQ multiplex PCR. Of over 35,000 clones in the sample, around 89% were seen once. Specified time point: peak reinfection, 3 to 8 weeks after reinfection detection. The sorted cells went straight to TCR sequencing with no prior in vitro expansion. Source material: naive CD8+ T cells sorted from blood. All receptors come from a man between 18 and 29 years old with hepatitis C virus infection.

The V gene is TRBV27, the J gene TRBJ2-3; the D is unclear. The CDR3 covers 13 residues. Trimming left V 8 bases short and J 0 bases short, with 9 bases between. The germline gives CDR1 MNHEY, CDR2 SMNVEV (reference sequence). CDR3 nucleotides: TGTGCCAGCTCCTTGGGCAGCACAGATACGCAGTATTTT. Its translation: CASSLGSTDTQYF.

A remark on this clone: In this CDR3 the conserved last residue, phenylalanine or tryptophan, is missing, so a read error is likely. This chain joins TRBV2 and TRBJ1-2; tentative D call: TRBD1 (6 bases). The CDR3 contains 13 residues. Per the germline V gene, CDR1 is SNHLY and CDR2 is FYNNEI. The V gene lost 2 bases and the J gene lost 7 bases, with 11 bases spanning the gap. CDR3 sequence (DNA): TGTGCCAGCAGTGAATCAGGGGCGGGTGGCTACACCCTC. Translation: CASSESGAGGYTL.

The V call is TRBV11-3, the J call TRBJ2-1; TRBD2 matches at 7 bases. CDR3 length equals 13 residues. Per the germline V gene, CDR1 is SGHNT and CDR2 is YENEEA. The ends lost 5 bases at V and 8 bases at J; junction bases unmatched: 6. The CDR3 nucleotides are TGTGCCAGCAGCCCGTCGACTAGCCATGAGCAGTTCTTC. Residues: CASSPSTSHEQFF.

Notes on this clone: Other DNA sequences in the sample encode the same CDR3. This chain uses TRBV27 with TRBJ1-5; perhaps TRBD1 as D (6 bases). Germline V gene data show CDR1 as MNHEY and CDR2 as SMNVEV (reference sequence). V was pared by 6 bases and J by 1 base, with 16 bases between. This CDR3 has 16 amino acids. In DNA, the CDR3 is TGTGCCAGCAGGCCCGGACAGTCCCTCAGCAATCAGCCCCAGCATTTT. Translating it yields CASRPGQSLSNQPQHF.

V is TRBV5-1 and J is TRBJ2-3; no reliable D call. This CDR3 spans 14 amino acids. Germline V CDR1 and CDR2: SGHRS, YFSETQ. The V and J ends lost 1 base and 4 bases respectively, with 10 bases between them. CDR3 nucleotide sequence: TGCGCCAGCAGCTTGTGGGCTTACTCAGATACGCAGTATTTT. It encodes CASSLWAYSDTQYF.

The chain has TRBV19 and TRBJ2-1; 7 bases agree with TRBD2. Trimming removed 5 bases from V and 7 bases from J; junction bases left unmatched: 14. From germline, CDR1 is LNHDA and CDR2 SQIVND (reference sequence). There are 16 residues in the CDR3. In nucleotides, the CDR3 is TGTGCCAGTAGTCCCTTGGGGAGGGCCGGCTGGAATGAGCAGTTCTTC. Protein sequence: CASSPLGRAGWNEQFF.

V gene TRBV28 combines with J gene TRBJ1-6; 9 bases line up with TRBD1. The CDR3 covers 13 residues. Germline CDR1 is MDHEN and CDR2 is SYDVKM. The trim removed 5 bases at V and 15 bases at J, leaving 8 bases unmatched. Here the CDR3 reads CASSPPLTGGLHF. The CDR3 DNA reads as TGTGCCAGCAGTCCACCATTGACAGGGGGCCTCCACTTT.

The chain links TRBV19 to TRBJ1-1; D uncertain. The V end was cut by 5 bases, the J end by 1 base, with 8 bases between. Germline V gene sequence: CDR1 LNHDA, CDR2 SQIVND (reference sequence). CDR3 size: 13 residues. The chain's CDR3 is CASSSRQNTEAFF. The CDR3 nucleotides read TGTGCCAGTAGTTCCCGACAGAACACTGAAGCTTTCTTT. The whole variable domain, remainder taken from reference TRBV19 and TRBJ1-1, is DGGITQSPKYLFRKEGQNVTLSCEQNLNHDAMYWYRQDPGQGLRLIYYSQIVNDFQKGDIAEGYSVSREKKESFPLTVTSAQKNPTAFYLCASSSRQNTEAFFGQGTRLTVV.